This T cell receptor beta chain was recorded in a study of T-cell reconstitution after alpha-beta-depleted transplantation in children. This clonotype appeared many times. V shed 10 bases and J 4 bases; nucleotides not matched to a gene: 11. The CDR3 has 15 residues. Per the germline V gene, CDR1 is ENHRY and CDR2 is SYGVKD. Preparation of the TCRbeta library used unique molecular identifiers. From the PCR reads, TCRdb called clonotypes with MiXCR, one entry per CDR3 protein. The table records approximately 420,000 distinct CDR3 sequences, approximately 11% of them present only once. This sequence was found in a human donor who donated a stem cell graft to a child with acute myeloid leukemia. J is TRBJ2-4 and V is TRBV10-3; 9 bases map to TRBD1. The sequencing used PBMCs from the stem cell graft donor, collected from the stem cell graft. The CDR3, as DNA: TGTGCCACTCTAGCTTCGGACAGGGGTAAAAACATTCAGTACTTC. Translating it yields CATLASDRGKNIQYF.